This TCR beta chain was recorded in a study of EBV T-cell therapy then PD-1 blockade in nasopharyngeal carcinoma. The time point is: 266 days after commencement of treatment, after nivolumab therapy. Treatment meaning: AdE1-LMPpoly-expanded autologous EBV-specific T-cell therapy followed by anti-PD-1 nivolumab. Worth noting for this clone: Its antigen is unknown.

Germline V gene lookup returns CDR1 SGDLS and CDR2 YYNGEE. V shed 0 bases and J shed 0 bases, with 1 base lying between them. This CDR3 is built from 13 residues. TCRdb's table, derived via immunoSEQ multiplex PCR, lists solely in-frame clones and lacks some. This sample has about 20,000 clones, with about 86% found just once. The material sequenced was CD8+ T cells from blood, taken at day 266 from a patient whose treatment included autologous EBV-specific T cells and nivolumab. The V call is TRBV9, the J call TRBJ2-1; D is ambiguous. The receptor's source is a man in his forties or fifties with nasopharyngeal carcinoma. CDR3: CASSVGSYNEQFF. The CDR3 DNA sequence: TGTGCCAGCAGCGTAGGCTCCTACAATGAGCAGTTCTTC.